This TCR beta chain was identified in a study of shared clonotypes between healthy human individuals. Study information: Donors, aged 18 to 49, were two women and three men.

All donors were healthy HIV-negative adults lacking recent acute infections or vaccinations. A word on this clone: What it recognizes is unknown.

Profiled with immunoSEQ multiplex PCR; TCRdb holds only in-frame clones, not every one. The sample holds hundreds of thousands of clones, 74% seen once. The length of the CDR3 is 14 residues. Germline CDR1 reads LNHNV; CDR2 reads YYDKDF (reference sequence). Trimming removed 1 base from V and 3 bases from J, with 7 bases in between. The study's findings and limits: The sampled material consisted only of blood, and tissue repertoires are likely to differ.

This TCR derives from a woman aged 25 to 39 in good health. The chain employs TRBV15 and TRBJ2-1; D unclear. The sequencing input was memory CD4+ T cells sorted from blood. Subset of the sample: CD45RA-negative fraction. The CDR3, as DNA: TGTGCCACCAGCAGAGGGGTAGACTACAATGAGCAGTTCTTC. This encodes CATSRGVDYNEQFF.